This entry is about one TCR beta chain. The germline V gene encodes CDR1 GTSNPN and CDR2 SVGIG (reference sequence). The CDR3 covers 16 residues. V gave up 8 bases and J gave up 6 bases; unmatched junction bases: 15. The data were obtained in a study of cytomegalovirus exposure and HLA in healthy donors. Those who donated were healthy bone marrow donors. It was with 60 Vbeta and 13 Jbeta primers that the PCR ran. Method: immunoSEQ multiplex PCR; TCRdb's copy keeps in-frame clones and lacks some. The top ten hold around 1.2% of the sample, which has approximately 140,000 clones, 75% to 85% seen once. The chain has TRBV30 and TRBJ2-1, with 11 bases fitting TRBD1. The sample taken for sequencing was PBMCs. The TCR sequence derives from a girl aged 2-10 years in good health and CMV-seronegative. CDR3: CAGAGTGGFFGNEQFF. The CDR3 bases are TGTGCCGGGGCGGGGACAGGGGGATTTTTTGGCAATGAGCAGTTCTTC.